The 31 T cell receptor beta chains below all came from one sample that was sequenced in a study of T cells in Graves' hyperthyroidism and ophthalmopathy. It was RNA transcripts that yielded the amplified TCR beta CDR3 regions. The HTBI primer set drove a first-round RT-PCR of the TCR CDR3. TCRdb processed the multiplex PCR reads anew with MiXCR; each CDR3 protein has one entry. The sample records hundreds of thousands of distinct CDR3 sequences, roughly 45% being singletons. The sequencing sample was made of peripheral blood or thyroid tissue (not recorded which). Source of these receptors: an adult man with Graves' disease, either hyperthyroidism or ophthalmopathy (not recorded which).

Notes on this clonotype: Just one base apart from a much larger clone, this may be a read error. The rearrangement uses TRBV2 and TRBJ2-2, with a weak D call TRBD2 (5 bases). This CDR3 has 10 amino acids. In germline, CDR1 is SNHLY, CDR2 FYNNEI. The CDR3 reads CASSTGKLFF. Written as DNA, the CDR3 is TGTGCCAGCAGCACCGGGAAGCTGTTTTTT.

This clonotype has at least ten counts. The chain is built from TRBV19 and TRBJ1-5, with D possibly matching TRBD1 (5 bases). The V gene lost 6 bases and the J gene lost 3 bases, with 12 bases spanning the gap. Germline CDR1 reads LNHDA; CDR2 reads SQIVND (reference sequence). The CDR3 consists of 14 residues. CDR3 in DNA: TGTGCCAGTAGCGGAAGGGGAGACAATCAGCCCCAGCATTTT. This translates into CASSGRGDNQPQHF.

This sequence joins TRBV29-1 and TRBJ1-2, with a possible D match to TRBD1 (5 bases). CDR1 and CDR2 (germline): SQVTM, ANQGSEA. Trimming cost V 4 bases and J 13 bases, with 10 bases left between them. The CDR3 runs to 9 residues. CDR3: CSVAGFGTF. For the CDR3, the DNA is TGCAGCGTTGCAGGGTTTGGCACCTTC.

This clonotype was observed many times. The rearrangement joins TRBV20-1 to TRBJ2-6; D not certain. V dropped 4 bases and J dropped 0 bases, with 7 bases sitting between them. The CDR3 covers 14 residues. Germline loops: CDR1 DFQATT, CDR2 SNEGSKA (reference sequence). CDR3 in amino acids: CSATRISGANVLTF. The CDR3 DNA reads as TGCAGTGCTACTCGGATCTCTGGGGCCAACGTCCTGACTTTC.

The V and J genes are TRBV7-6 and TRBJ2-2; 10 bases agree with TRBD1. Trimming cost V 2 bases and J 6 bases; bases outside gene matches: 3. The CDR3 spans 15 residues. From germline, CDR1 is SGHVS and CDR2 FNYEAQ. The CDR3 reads CASSLTGTGAGELFF. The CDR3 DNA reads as TGTGCCAGCAGCTTAACCGGGACAGGGGCCGGGGAGCTGTTTTTT.

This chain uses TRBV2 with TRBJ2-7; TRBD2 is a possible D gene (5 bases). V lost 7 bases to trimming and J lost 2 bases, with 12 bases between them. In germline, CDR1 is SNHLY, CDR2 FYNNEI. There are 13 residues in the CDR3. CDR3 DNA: TGTGCCAGCACCCAAGGACTCGCCTACGAGCAGTACTTC. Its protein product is CASTQGLAYEQYF.

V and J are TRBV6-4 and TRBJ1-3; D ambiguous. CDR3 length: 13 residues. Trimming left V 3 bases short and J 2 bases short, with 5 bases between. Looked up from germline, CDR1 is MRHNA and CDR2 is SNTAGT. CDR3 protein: CASSDRTGNTIYF. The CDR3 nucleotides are TGTGCCAGCAGTGATCGGACTGGAAACACCATATATTTT.

The CDR3 loop reads CASSLRQGSTDTQYF. Here the CDR3 DNA reads TGTGCCAGCAGCTTACGACAGGGGAGCACAGATACGCAGTATTTT. The chain is built from TRBV7-9 and TRBJ2-3; 8 nucleotides match TRBD1. Trimming cost V 2 bases and J 0 bases; bases outside gene matches: 1. Germline CDR1 SEHNR, CDR2 FQNEAQ (reference sequence). The CDR3 consists of 15 residues.

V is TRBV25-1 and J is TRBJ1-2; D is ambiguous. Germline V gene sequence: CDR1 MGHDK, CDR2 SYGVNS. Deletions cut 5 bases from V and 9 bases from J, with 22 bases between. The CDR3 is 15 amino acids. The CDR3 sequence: CASSLIGALTVSYTF. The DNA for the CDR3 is TGTGCCAGCAGTTTGATCGGCGCCTTGACTGTAAGCTACACCTTC.

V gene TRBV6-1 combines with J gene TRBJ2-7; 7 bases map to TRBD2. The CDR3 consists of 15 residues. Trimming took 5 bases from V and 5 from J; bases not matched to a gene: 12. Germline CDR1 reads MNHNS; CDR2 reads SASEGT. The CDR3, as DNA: TGTGCCAGCAGTCTTCAGACTAGCCAATTGGACGAGCAGTACTTC. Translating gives CASSLQTSQLDEQYF.

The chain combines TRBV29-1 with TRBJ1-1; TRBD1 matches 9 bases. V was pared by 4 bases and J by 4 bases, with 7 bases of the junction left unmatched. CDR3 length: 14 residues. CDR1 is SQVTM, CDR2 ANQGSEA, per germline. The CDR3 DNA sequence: TGCAGCGTTGGGGGCGGGGGACAGGGCACTGAAGCTTTCTTT. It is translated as CSVGGGGQGTEAFF.

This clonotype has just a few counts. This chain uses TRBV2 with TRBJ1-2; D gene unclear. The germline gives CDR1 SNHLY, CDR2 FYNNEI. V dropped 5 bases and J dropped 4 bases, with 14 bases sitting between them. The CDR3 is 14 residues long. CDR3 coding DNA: TGTGCCAGCAGTCCCGATAGATACTCCTATGGCTACACCTTC. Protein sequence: CASSPDRYSYGYTF.

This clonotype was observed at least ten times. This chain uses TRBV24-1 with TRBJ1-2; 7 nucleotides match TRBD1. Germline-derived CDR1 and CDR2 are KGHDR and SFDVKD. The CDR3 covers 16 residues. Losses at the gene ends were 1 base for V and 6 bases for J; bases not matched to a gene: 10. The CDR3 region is CATSDFRKGQRHGYTF. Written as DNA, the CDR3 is TGTGCCACCAGTGATTTCAGAAAGGGACAGCGCCATGGCTACACCTTC.

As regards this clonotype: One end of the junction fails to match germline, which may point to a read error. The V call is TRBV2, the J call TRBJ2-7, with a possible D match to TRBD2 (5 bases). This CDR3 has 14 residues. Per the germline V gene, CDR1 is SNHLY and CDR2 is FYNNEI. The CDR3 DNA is TGTGCCAGCAGTGACTGGAGTGGCACCGGGGAGCTGTACTTC. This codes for CASSDWSGTGELYF. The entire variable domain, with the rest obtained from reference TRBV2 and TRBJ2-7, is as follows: EPEVTQTPSHQVTQMGQEVILRCVPISNHLYFYWYRQILGQKVEFLVSFYNNEISEKSEIFDDQFSVERPDGSNFTLKIRSTKLEDSAMYFCASSDWSGTGELYFGPGTRLTVT.

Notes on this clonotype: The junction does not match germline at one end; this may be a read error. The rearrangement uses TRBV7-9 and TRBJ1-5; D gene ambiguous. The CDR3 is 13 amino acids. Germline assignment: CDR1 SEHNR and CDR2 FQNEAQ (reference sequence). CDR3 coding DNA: TGCGCCAGCAGCCAAGAACGGGGTATGCCCCAGCATTTT. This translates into CASSQERGMPQHF.

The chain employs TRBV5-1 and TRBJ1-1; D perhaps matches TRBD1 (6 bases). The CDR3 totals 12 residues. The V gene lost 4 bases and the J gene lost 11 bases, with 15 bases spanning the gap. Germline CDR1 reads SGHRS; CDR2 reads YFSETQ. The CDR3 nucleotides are TGCGCCAGCAGCACAACAGGGAGGGTGGCTTTCTTT. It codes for CASSTTGRVAFF.

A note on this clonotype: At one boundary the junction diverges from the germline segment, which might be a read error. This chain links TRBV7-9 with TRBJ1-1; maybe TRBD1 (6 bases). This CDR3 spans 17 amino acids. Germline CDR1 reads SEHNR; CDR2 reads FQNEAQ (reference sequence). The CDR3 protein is CASSQGGWRKQGIEAFF. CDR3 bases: TGCGCCAGCAGCCAAGGAGGATGGAGAAAACAGGGTATTGAAGCTTTCTTT. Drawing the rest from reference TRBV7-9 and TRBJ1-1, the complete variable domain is DTGVSQNPRHKITKRGQNVTFRCDPISEHNRLYWYRQTLGQGPEFLTYFQNEAQLEKSRLLSDRFSAERPKGSFSTLEIQRTEQGDSAMYLCASSQGGWRKQGIEAFFGQGTRLTVV.

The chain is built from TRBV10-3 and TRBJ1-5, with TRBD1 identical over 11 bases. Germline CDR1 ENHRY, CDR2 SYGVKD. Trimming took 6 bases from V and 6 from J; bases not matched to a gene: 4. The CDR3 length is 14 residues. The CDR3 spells CAIRGQGGPQPQHF. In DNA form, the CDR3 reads TGTGCCATCAGGGGACAGGGGGGCCCTCAGCCCCAGCATTTT.

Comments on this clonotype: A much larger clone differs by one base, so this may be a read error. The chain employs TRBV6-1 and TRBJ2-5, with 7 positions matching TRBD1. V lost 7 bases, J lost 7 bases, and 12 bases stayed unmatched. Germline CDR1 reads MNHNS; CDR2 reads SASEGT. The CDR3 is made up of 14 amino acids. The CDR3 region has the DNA TGTGCCAGCACCGAGGGACAGACTTTGGGGACCCAGTACTTC. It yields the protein CASTEGQTLGTQYF.

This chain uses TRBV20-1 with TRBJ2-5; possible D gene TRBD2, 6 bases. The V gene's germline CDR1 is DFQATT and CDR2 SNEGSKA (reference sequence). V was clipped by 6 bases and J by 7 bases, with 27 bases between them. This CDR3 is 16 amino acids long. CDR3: CSAVVAGAAGTGTQYF. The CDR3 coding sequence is TGCAGTGCAGTCGTGGCCGGGGCGGCGGGGACTGGGACCCAGTACTTC.

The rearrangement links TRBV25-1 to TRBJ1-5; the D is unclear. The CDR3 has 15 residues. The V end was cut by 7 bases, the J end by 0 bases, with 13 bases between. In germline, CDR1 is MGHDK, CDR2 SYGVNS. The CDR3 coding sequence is TGTGCCAGCAAGACGTGGGCCAATAGCAATCAGCCCCAGCATTTT. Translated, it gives CASKTWANSNQPQHF.

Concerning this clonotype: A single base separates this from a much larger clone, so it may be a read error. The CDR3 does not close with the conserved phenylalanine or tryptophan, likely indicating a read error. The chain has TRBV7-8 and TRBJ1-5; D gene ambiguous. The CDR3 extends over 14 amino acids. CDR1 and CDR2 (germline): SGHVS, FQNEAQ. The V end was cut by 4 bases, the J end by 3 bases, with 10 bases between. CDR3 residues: CASSYDGVNQPQHL. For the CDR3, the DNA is TGTGCCAGCAGCTATGACGGCGTCAATCAGCCCCAGCATCTT.

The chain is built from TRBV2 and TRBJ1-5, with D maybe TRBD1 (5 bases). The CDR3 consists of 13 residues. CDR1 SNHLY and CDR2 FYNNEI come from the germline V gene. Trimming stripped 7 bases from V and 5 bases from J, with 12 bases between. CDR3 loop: CASKTEGYQPQHF. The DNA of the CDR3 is TGTGCCAGCAAGACAGAAGGCTATCAGCCCCAGCATTTT.

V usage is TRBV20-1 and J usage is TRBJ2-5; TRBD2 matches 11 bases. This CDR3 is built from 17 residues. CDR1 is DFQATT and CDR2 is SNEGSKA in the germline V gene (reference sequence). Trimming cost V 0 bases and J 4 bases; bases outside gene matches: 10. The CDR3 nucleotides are TGCAGTGCTAGAGATTCCCGTCCTAGCGGGGGGACAGAGACCCAGTACTTC. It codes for CSARDSRPSGGTETQYF.

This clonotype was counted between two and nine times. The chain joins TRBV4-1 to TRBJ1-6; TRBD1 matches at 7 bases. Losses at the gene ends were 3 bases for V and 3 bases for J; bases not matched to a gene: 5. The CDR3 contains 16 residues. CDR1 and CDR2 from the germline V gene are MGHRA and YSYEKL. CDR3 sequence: CASSHHRGNYNSPLHF. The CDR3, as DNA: TGCGCCAGCAGCCATCACAGGGGCAACTATAATTCACCCCTCCACTTT.

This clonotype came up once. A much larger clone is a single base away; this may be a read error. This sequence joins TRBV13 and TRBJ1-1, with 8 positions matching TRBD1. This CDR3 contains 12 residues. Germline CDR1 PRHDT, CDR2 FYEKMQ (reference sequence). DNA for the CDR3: TGTGCCACCAGCACCGACAGGGGACGAACTTTCTTT. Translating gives CATSTDRGRTFF.

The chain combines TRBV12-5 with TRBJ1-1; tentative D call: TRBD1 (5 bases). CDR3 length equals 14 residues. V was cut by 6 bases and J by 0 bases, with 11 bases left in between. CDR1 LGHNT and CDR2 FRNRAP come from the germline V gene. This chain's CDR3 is CASGPDTMNTEAFF. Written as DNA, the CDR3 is TGTGCTAGTGGGCCGGACACCATGAACACTGAAGCTTTCTTT.

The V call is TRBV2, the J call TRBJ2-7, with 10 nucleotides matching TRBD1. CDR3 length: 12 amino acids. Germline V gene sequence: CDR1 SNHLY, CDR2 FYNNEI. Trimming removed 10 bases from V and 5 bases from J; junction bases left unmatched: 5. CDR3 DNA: TGTGCCATCAGACAGGGGGCAGACGAGCAGTACTTC. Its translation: CAIRQGADEQYF.

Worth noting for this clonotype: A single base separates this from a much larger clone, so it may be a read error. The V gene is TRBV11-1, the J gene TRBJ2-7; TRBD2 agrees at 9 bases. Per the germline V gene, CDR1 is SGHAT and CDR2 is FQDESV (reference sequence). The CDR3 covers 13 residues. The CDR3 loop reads CASSLLAGSELYF. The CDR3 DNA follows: TGTGCCAGCAGCTTACTAGCGGGGAGCGAGCTGTACTTC.

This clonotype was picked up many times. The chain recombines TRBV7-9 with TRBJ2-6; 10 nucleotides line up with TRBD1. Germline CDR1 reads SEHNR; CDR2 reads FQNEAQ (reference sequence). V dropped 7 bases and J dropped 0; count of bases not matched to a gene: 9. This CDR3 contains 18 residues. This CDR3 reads CASIEWDRGTSGANVLTF. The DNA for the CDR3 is TGTGCCAGCATCGAGTGGGACAGGGGCACCTCTGGGGCCAACGTCCTGACTTTC.

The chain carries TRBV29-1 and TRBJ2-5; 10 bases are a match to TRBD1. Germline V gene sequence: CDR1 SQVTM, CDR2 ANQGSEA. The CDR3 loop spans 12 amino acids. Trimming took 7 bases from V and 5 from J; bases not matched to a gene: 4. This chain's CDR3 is CSGDRGMETQYF. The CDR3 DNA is TGCAGCGGGGACAGGGGAATGGAGACCCAGTACTTC.